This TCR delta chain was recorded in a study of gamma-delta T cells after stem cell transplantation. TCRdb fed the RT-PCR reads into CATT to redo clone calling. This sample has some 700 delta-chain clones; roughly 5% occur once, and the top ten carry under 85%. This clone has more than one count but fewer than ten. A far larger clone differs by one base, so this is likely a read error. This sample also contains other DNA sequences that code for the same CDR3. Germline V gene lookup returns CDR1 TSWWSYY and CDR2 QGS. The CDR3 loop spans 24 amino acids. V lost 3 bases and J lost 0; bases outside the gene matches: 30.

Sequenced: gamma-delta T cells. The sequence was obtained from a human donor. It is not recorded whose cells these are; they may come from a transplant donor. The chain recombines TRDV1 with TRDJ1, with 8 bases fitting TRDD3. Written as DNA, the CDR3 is TGTGCTCTTGGGGAGTCGCGGGTCCTACGTCTTACGTTTGGGTACTGGGGGTACACCGATAAACTCATCTTT. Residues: CALGESRVLRLTFGYWGYTDKLIF.